The rows below give T cell receptor beta chains drawn from one sample of a study of T-cell reconstitution after alpha-beta-depleted transplantation in children. TCRdb re-called the PCR reads with MiXCR, one entry per CDR3 protein. The profile shows about 460,000 distinct CDR3 sequences, over 9.5% of them singletons. The material was PBMCs, obtained before TCRalphabeta/CD19-depleted stem cell transplant. The receptors were gathered from a child under 10 years old with inherited bone marrow failure, due to receive a stem cell transplant. The CDR3 runs from the conserved cysteine through the conserved F or W. A D gene is named only where the DNA matches it firmly. Not every row has a clone size; where given, it reads once, few, many or a size class.

clone_size	d_call	v_call	j_call	cdr3_aa	cdr3_nt
many	.	TRBV12-3/TRBV12-4	TRBJ1-5	CASSSVNQPQHF	TGTGCCAGCAGCTCTGTGAATCAGCCCCAGCATTTT
few	.	TRBV6-5	TRBJ1-2	CASSYGGPGGYTF	TGTGCCAGCAGTTACGGGGGGCCCGGTGGCTACACCTTC
many	.	TRBV30	TRBJ1-1	CAWSLDLNTEAFF	TGTGCCTGGAGTCTCGACCTGAACACTGAAGCTTTCTTT
.	TRBD2	TRBV4-3	TRBJ2-1	CASSQLAGGWHEQFF	TGCGCCAGCAGCCAACTAGCGGGAGGCTGGCATGAGCAGTTCTTC
many	.	TRBV4-3	TRBJ2-1	CASSQDGIEQFF	TGCGCCAGCAGCCAAGATGGAATTGAGCAGTTCTTC
many	.	TRBV27	TRBJ1-1	CASSLLGEIGTEAFF	TGTGCCAGCAGTTTACTAGGGGAAATCGGCACTGAAGCTTTCTTT
many	TRBD1	TRBV6-2/TRBV6-3	TRBJ1-5	CASGQGAWQPQHF	TGTGCCAGCGGACAGGGGGCTTGGCAGCCCCAGCATTTT
many	TRBD1	TRBV12-3/TRBV12-4	TRBJ1-1	CASSVQGYTEAFF	TGTGCCAGCAGCGTACAGGGGTACACTGAAGCTTTCTTT
many	.	TRBV14	TRBJ2-5	CASSPGVGTQYF	TGTGCCAGCAGCCCGGGTGTTGGGACCCAGTACTTC
few	.	TRBV7-9	TRBJ2-5	CASSSANGGETQYF	TGTGCCAGCAGCTCCGCCAATGGAGGGGAGACCCAGTACTTC
.	.	TRBV20-1	TRBJ2-3	CSASKSQVLDTQYF	TGCAGTGCTAGTAAGAGTCAGGTGCTGGATACGCAGTATTTT
few	.	TRBV29-1	TRBJ2-2	CSVAKSTGELFF	TGCAGCGTTGCCAAGAGCACCGGGGAGCTGTTTTTT
many	.	TRBV10-3	TRBJ1-2	CAISDPGANYGYTF	TGTGCCATCAGTGATCCCGGGGCTAACTATGGCTACACCTTC
many	TRBD2	TRBV20-1	TRBJ2-7	CSARVGREVYEQYF	TGCAGTGCTAGAGTTGGGCGGGAGGTATACGAGCAGTACTTC
many	.	TRBV28	TRBJ2-2	CASSLGLVGELFF	TGTGCCAGCAGTTTGGGGTTGGTAGGGGAGCTGTTTTTT
few	.	TRBV4-2	TRBJ2-5	CASTGRDGGETQYF	TGTGCCAGCACGGGAAGGGACGGCGGGGAGACCCAGTACTTC
many	.	TRBV9	TRBJ2-7	CASSVGAGPYEQYF	TGTGCCAGCAGCGTAGGGGCAGGGCCCTACGAGCAGTACTTC
many	TRBD2	TRBV2	TRBJ2-7	CASHSGMMYEQYF	TGTGCCAGCCATAGCGGGATGATGTACGAGCAGTACTTC
.	TRBD1	TRBV12-3/TRBV12-4	TRBJ2-5	CASSFLMTGRETQYF	TGTGCCAGCAGTTTCCTCATGACAGGGCGTGAGACCCAGTACTTC
many	.	TRBV25-1	TRBJ2-7	CASMARDLPYEQYF	TGTGCCAGCATGGCCCGGGACCTCCCCTACGAGCAGTACTTC
many	TRBD1	TRBV6-1	TRBJ2-7	CASRPGQGFPEEQYF	TGTGCCAGCAGGCCGGGACAGGGATTTCCGGAAGAGCAGTACTTC
many	.	TRBV11-2	TRBJ1-4	CASSLDPRGREKLFF	TGTGCCAGCAGCTTAGACCCAAGGGGTAGGGAAAAACTGTTTTTT
many	.	TRBV5-1	TRBJ1-1	CASSWRPGQNTEAFF	TGCGCCAGCAGCTGGAGGCCGGGACAGAACACTGAAGCTTTCTTT
.	TRBD1	TRBV6-2/TRBV6-3	TRBJ2-7	CASFGQGRYEQYF	TGTGCCAGCTTCGGACAGGGACGCTACGAGCAGTACTTC
many	TRBD2	TRBV30	TRBJ2-7	CAWSVSSGSPYEQYF	TGTGCCTGGAGTGTATCTAGCGGGAGTCCCTACGAGCAGTACTTC
.	.	TRBV28	TRBJ2-4	CASRLPGENIQYF	TGTGCCAGCAGGTTACCGGGGGAAAACATTCAGTACTTC
many	.	TRBV7-8	TRBJ2-1	CASSFGWYNEQFF	TGTGCCAGCAGCTTTGGGTGGTACAATGAGCAGTTCTTC
few	.	TRBV2	TRBJ1-1	CASNKERGGAFF	TGTGCCAGCAACAAAGAGAGGGGTGGTGCTTTCTTT
few	TRBD2	TRBV7-2	TRBJ2-1	CASSSLAGGVNEQFF	TGTGCCAGCAGCTCACTAGCGGGAGGGGTCAATGAGCAGTTCTTC